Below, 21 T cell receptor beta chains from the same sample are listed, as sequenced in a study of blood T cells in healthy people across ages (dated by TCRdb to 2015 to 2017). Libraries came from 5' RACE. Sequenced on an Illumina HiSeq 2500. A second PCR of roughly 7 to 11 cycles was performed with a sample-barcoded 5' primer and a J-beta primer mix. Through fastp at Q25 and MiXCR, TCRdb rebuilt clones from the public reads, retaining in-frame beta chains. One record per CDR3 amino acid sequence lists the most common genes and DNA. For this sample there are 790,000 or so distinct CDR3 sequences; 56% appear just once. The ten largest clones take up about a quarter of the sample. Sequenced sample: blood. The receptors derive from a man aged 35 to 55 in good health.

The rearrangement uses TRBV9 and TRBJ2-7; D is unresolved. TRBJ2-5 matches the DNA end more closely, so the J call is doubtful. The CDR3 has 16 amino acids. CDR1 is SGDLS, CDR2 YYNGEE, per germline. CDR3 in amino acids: CASSDTYLDWQETQYF. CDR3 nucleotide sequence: TGTGCCAGCAGCGATACCTACCTAGACTGGCAAGAGACCCAGTACTTC.

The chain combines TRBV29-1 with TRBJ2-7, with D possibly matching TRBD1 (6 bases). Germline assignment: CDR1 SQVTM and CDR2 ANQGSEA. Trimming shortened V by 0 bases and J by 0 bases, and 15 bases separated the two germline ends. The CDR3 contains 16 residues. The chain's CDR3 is CSVEDAPDSSSYEQYF. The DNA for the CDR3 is TGCAGCGTTGAAGATGCCCCGGACAGTTCCTCCTACGAGCAGTACTTC.

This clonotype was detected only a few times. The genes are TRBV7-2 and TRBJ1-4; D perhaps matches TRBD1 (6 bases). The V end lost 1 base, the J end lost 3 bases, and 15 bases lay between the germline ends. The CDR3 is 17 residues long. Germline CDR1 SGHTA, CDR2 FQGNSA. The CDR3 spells CASSLVLGGLSNEKLFF. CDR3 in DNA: TGTGCCAGCAGCTTAGTTCTGGGGGGGCTATCTAATGAAAAACTGTTTTTT.

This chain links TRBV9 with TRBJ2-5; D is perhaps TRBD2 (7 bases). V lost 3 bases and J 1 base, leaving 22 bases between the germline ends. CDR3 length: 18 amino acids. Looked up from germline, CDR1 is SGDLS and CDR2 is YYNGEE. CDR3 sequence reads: CASSAQGLGGARQETQYF. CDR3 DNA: TGTGCCAGCAGCGCACAGGGCTTGGGGGGGGCCCGCCAAGAGACCCAGTACTTC.

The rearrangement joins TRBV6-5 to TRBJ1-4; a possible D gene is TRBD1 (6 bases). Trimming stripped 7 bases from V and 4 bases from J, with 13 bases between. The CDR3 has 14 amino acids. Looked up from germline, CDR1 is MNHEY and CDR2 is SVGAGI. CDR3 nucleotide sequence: TGTGCCAGCAAACAGGGTCACAATAATGAAAAACTGTTTTTT. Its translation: CASKQGHNNEKLFF.

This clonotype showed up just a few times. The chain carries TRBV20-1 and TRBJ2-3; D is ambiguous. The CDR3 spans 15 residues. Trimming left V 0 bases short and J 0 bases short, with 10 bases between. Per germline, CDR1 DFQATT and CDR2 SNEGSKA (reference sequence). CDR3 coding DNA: TGCAGTGCTAGAGATGAGGTTACTAGCACAGATACGCAGTATTTT. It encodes CSARDEVTSTDTQYF.

The CDR3 is CASSLSWGRANEQYF. The CDR3 DNA sequence: TGTGCCAGCAGCTTATCATGGGGCCGCGCTAATGAGCAGTATTTT. V gene TRBV7-2 combines with J gene TRBJ2-3; TRBD1 might be the D (5 bases). CDR3 length: 15 residues. CDR1 is SGHTA, CDR2 FQGNSA, per germline. The V and J ends lost 2 bases and 11 bases respectively, with 20 bases between them.

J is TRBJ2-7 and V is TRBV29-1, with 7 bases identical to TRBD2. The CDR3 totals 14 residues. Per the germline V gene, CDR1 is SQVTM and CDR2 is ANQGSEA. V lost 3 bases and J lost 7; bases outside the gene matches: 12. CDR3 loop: CSVEPRLAIDEQYF. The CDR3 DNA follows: TGCAGCGTTGAGCCCCGACTAGCCATCGATGAGCAGTACTTC.

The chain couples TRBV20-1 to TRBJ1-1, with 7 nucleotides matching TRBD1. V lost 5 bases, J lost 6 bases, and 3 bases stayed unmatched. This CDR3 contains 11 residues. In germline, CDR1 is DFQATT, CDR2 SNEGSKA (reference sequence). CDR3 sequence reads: CSAVQGAEAFF. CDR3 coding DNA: TGCAGTGCTGTGCAGGGGGCTGAAGCTTTCTTT.

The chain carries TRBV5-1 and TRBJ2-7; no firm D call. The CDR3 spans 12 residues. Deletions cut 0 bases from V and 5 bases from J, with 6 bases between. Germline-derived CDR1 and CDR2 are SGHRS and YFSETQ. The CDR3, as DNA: TGCGCCAGCAGCTTGGTTTGGAACGAGCAGTACTTC. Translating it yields CASSLVWNEQYF.

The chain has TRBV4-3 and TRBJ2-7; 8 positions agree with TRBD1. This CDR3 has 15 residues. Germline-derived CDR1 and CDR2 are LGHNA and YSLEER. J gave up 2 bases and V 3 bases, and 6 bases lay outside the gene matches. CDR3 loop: CASSHDGTGPYEQYF. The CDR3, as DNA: TGCGCCAGCAGCCACGATGGGACAGGTCCCTACGAGCAGTACTTC.

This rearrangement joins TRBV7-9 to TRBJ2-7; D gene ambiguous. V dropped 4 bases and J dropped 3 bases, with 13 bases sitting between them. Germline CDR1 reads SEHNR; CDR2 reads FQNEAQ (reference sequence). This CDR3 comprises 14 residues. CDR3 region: CASSSGPRDYEQYF. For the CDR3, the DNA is TGTGCCAGCAGCTCCGGACCGCGCGACTACGAGCAGTACTTC. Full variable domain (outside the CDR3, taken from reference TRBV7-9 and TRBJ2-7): DTGVSQNPRHKITKRGQNVTFRCDPISEHNRLYWYRQTLGQGPEFLTYFQNEAQLEKSRLLSDRFSAERPKGSFSTLEIQRTEQGDSAMYLCASSSGPRDYEQYFGPGTRLTVT.

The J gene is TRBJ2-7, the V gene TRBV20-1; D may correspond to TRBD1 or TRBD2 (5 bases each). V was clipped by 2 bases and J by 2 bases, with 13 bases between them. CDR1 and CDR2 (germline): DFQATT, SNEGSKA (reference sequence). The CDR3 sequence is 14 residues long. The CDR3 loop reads CSARQGAVAYEQYF. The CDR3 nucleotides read TGCAGTGCTAGACAGGGAGCAGTGGCCTACGAGCAGTACTTC.

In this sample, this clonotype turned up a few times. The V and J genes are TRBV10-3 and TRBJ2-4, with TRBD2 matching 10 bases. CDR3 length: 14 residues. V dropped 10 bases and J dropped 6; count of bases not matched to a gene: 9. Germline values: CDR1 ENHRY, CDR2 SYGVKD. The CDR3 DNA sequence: TGTGCCACTGCGGCTAGCGGGGGCGGAAACATTCAGTACTTC. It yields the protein CATAASGGGNIQYF.

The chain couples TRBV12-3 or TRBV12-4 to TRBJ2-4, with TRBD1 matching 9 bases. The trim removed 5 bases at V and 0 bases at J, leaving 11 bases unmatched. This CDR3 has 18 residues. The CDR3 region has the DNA TGTGCCAGCAGTCAACACGGGACAGGGCGTGAAGCCAAAAACATTCAGTACTTC. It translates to CASSQHGTGREAKNIQYF.

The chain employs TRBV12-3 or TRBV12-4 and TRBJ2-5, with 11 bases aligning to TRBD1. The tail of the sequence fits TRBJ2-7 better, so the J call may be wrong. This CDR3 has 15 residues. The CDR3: CASSPRTGGWNEQYF. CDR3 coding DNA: TGTGCCAGCAGTCCTCGGACAGGGGGCTGGAACGAGCAGTACTTC.

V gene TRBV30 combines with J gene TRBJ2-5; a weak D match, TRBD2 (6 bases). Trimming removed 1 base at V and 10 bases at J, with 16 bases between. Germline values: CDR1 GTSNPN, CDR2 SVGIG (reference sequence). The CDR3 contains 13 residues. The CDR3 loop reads CAWSDYSGVGQYF. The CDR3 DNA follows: TGTGCCTGGAGTGATTACTCGGGGGTGGGCCAGTACTTC.

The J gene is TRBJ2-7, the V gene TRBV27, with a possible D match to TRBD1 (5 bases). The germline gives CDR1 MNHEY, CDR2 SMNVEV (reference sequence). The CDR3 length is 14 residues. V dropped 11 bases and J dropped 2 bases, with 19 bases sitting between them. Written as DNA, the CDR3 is TGTGCCGACAGTTTATCAGCGTGGACCTACGAGCAGTACTTC. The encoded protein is CADSLSAWTYEQYF.

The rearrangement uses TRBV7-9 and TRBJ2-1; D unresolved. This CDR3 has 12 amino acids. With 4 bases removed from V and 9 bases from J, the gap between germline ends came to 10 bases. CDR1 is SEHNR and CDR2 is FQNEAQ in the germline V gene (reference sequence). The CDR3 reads CASSSKLTEQFF. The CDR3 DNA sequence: TGTGCCAGCAGCTCTAAACTAACTGAGCAGTTCTTC.

The chain's CDR3 is CASSSNQGDGNIQYF. The CDR3 coding sequence is TGCGCCAGCAGCTCAAACCAGGGGGACGGGAACATTCAGTACTTC. The V and J genes are TRBV5-1 and TRBJ2-4; 7 bases line up with TRBD1. CDR1 is SGHRS and CDR2 is YFSETQ in the germline V gene. Trimming cost V 3 bases and J 7 bases; bases outside gene matches: 10. The CDR3 consists of 15 residues.

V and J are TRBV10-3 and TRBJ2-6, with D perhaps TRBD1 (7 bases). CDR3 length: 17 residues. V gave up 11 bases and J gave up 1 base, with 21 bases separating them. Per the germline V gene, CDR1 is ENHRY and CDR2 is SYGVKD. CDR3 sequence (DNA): TGTGCCTCACAGGGGAGGAGAGGGGAATCTGGGGCCAACGTCCTGACTTTC. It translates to CASQGRRGESGANVLTF.